This T cell receptor beta chain is from a study of blood T cell repertoires in COVID-19. The wider study: COVID-19 samples collected from the United States, Italy and Spain covered acute and convalescent phases. T cells, B-cell-depleted T cells, or PBMCs provided the cDNA or gDNA that served as material.

This CDR3 region has 16 residues. Germline V gene data show CDR1 as MNHNS and CDR2 as SASEGT. Trimming removed 5 bases at V and 0 bases at J, with 14 bases between. This table comes from immunoSEQ multiplex PCR, and its TCRdb copy is limited to in-frame clones, with some not included. The table shows 150,000 or so clones, with approximately 83% occurring only once. The rearrangement uses TRBV6-1 and TRBJ1-3; the D gene is possibly TRBD1 (5 bases). This clonotype originated in a woman between 55 and 75 years old who had recovered from COVID-19. The material sequenced was PBMCs or T cells enriched from blood (not recorded which). Here the CDR3 reads CASSKDSFASGNTIYF. Written as DNA, the CDR3 is TGTGCCAGCAGTAAAGACAGTTTTGCCTCTGGAAACACCATATATTTT.